This T cell receptor beta chain was sequenced for a study of T cells in Graves' hyperthyroidism and ophthalmopathy (dated by TCRdb to about 2019). Study-level background: Peripheral blood was sampled at the time of initial diagnosis, prior to any treatment. The roughly 91 discovery patients were randomly divided into training and test sets at a 7:3 ratio. After blood sampling, hyperthyroidism patients were treated with methimazole at a starting dose of 30 mg daily, and ophthalmopathy patients were treated with high-dose intravenous methylprednisolone. TCR Vbeta CDR3 sequencing of 120 to 150 peripheral blood samples (roughly 43 ophthalmopathy, over 70 hyperthyroidism and roughly 17 progressor patients) is reported in the paper. To identify TCR V-J signatures that set the groups apart, the researchers used a discovery cohort of 95 to 100 patients, made up of roughly 45 with Graves' ophthalmopathy and some 58 with stable Graves' hyperthyroidism. Thyroid tissue and blood T-cell repertoires from more than five Graves' hyperthyroidism patients were also compared in the study. Whether ophthalmopathy could be predicted prospectively was tested in an independent validation cohort made up of some 20 hyperthyroidism patients plus 17 patients who later progressed to ophthalmopathy.

Amplification of TCR beta CDR3 regions was carried out from RNA transcripts. A first-round RT-PCR of the TCR CDR3 used the HTBI primer set with the Qiagen OneStep RT-PCR kit. Libraries were constructed in a second round of multiplex PCR, after which size selection and purification were performed. Paired-end sequencing of the libraries was performed with 100 bp reads on an Illumina HiSeq2000. Processing in the source paper ran as follows. SOAPnuke was used to process the raw data, removing reads that contained adapters or uncalled bases, had a mean Phred below 15, or lacked an exact match to the constant primer or identifier. COPE v1.2.5 was used to merge the high-quality paired reads, and each unique nucleotide sequence was defined as a clonotype. MiTCR v1.1 was used to align the clonotypes against IMGT TRBV, TRBD and TRBJ reference segments. The analysis included only V-J combinations with a frequency above 0.0001, which together covered roughly 99% of the repertoires. The TCS score was defined as F50 (clonal expansion) divided by E x V (chaos), with BLOSUM62-based TCRdist calculated between CDR3 peptides within each V-J. Welch's t-statistics and random forest reduced around 550 V-J features to roughly 13, which were used in a naive Bayes classifier (R e1071). TCRdb reran the public reads through fastp at Q25 and MiXCR, keeping productive beta chains. Entries that share a CDR3 protein sequence are merged under the most common genes and DNA. These V and J calls derive from TCRdb rather than the authors' analysis. Recorded for this sample are about 700,000 distinct CDR3 sequences; about 14% of them occurred a single time. 9.5% to 13% of the sample belongs to the ten largest clones.

This clonotype was counted ten times or more. The antigen this receptor binds is unknown. Base qualities are not provided; no much larger clone lies one nucleotide away. Taken from the germline V gene (reference sequence), the CDR1 and CDR2 loops are GTSNPN and SVGIG. The CDR3 spans 13 residues, from the cysteine through the phenylalanine. Just CDR3 DNA is preserved here, 39 bases in frame from base 1. Cut back by 3 bases and 5 bases, the V and J ends lie 14 bases apart. Graves' hyperthyroidism was defined as stable when no progression to ophthalmopathy occurred over 18 months of follow-up. Hyperthyroidism patients were newly diagnosed, had a disease duration of under 2 months, and were aged 18 to 65 years. Exclusion was applied to patients with uncontrolled infections, other autoimmune diseases, pregnancy or lactation. Clinical symptoms, serum thyroxine and TRAb, thyroid ultrasound, and orbital computed tomography formed the basis for the diagnoses. PBMCs were isolated from 10 ml of fresh peripheral blood by Ficoll-Paque density gradient centrifugation. Total RNA was extracted using Trizol reagent, and RNA quality was assessed on an Agilent 2100 Bioanalyzer.

Results and caveats for the whole study, not just this receptor: Ophthalmopathy was separated from stable hyperthyroidism by a 13 V-J signature model, with over 85% sensitivity and roughly 84% specificity obtained in cross-validation and 80%/75% obtained in testing. In validation, progression to ophthalmopathy was predicted by the model with roughly 69% sensitivity and 72.22% specificity, a median of around 6.5 months before onset. Sample size was not statistically predetermined, and blinding of investigators to group allocation was not performed. Most expanded thyroid clonotypes (frequency above 0.001) were also found in blood, which suggests that blood repertoires may mirror thyroid immune responses.

In this chain, TRBV30 is recombined with TRBJ2-7; the D gene is possibly TRBD1, with 5 bases matching. This receptor was taken from a woman aged 18-29 years with Graves' hyperthyroidism. Material for sequencing was blood. CDR3 region: CAWRRQGWNEQYF. Read as DNA, the sequence is TGTGCCTGGAGGCGGCAGGGTTGGAACGAGCAGTACTTC.